The next 14 T cell receptor beta chains were all read from a single sample in a study of regulatory T cells in long-lasting Graves disease. The time point denotes: newly diagnosed GD, antithyroid drugs for less than 3 months. The TCR library used RNA extracted from PBMCs. Arm-PCR of CDR3 regions and iRepertoire HTBI primers were used to build TCR beta libraries. TCRdb fed the multiplex PCR reads into MiXCR, producing one record per CDR3 protein. The table records more than 350,000 distinct CDR3 sequences, under 15% of them present only once. The same data also contributed to another study, on T cells in Graves' hyperthyroidism and ophthalmopathy.

The specimen comprised peripheral blood mononuclear cells (PBMCs), sampled at new diagnosis, from a patient treated with antithyroid drugs. These receptors all come from a woman aged 30 to 39 with Graves disease.

This clonotype was observed a handful of times. The J gene is TRBJ1-5, the V gene TRBV27, with 11 nucleotides matching TRBD1. Per the germline V gene, CDR1 is MNHEY and CDR2 is SMNVEV (reference sequence). The CDR3 consists of 15 residues. The junction had 2 bases not matched to a gene; V was cut back by 6 bases and J by 1 base. The CDR3 DNA sequence: TGTGCCAGCAGGGGGGACAGGGGGAGCAATCAGCCCCAGCATTTT. As protein: CASRGDRGSNQPQHF.

This clonotype was seen at least ten times. V usage is TRBV7-9 and J usage is TRBJ2-1; no reliable D call. CDR3 length: 19 amino acids. CDR1 and CDR2 from the germline V gene are SEHNR and FQNEAQ (reference sequence). Trimming shortened V by 0 bases and J by 0 bases, and 18 bases separated the two germline ends. CDR3 sequence: CASSLAHRKNKISYNEQFF. Written as DNA, the CDR3 is TGTGCCAGCAGCTTAGCCCACCGCAAAAATAAGATCTCCTACAATGAGCAGTTCTTC.

This clonotype was detected ten times or more. V usage is TRBV7-9 and J usage is TRBJ2-7, with 9 bases that match TRBD1. Germline V CDR1 and CDR2: SEHNR, FQNEAQ (reference sequence). V shed 5 bases, J shed 3 bases, and the junction held 8 bases outside the gene matches. The CDR3 is 15 amino acids. This CDR3 reads CASSGRQGGFYEQYF. The CDR3 DNA is TGTGCCAGCAGCGGACGACAGGGGGGCTTCTACGAGCAGTACTTC.

The sample holds many counts of this clonotype. V usage is TRBV12-3 or TRBV12-4 and J usage is TRBJ1-3; D unresolved. Trimming pared 8 bases from V and 3 bases from J, leaving 11 bases between. This CDR3 contains 13 residues. The CDR3 nucleotides are TGTGCCAGCGGTACCCCGGGTGGAAACACCATATATTTT. Its protein is CASGTPGGNTIYF.

This clonotype was observed a few times. The chain uses TRBV4-1 and TRBJ2-7; D unresolved. The CDR3 is 14 residues long. Germline CDR1 and CDR2: MGHRA and YSYEKL. The V and J ends lost 1 base and 7 bases respectively, with 14 bases between them. Here the CDR3 DNA reads TGCGCCAGCAGCCAAGCTGCCGTGGTGGGGGAGCAGTACTTC. It yields the protein CASSQAAVVGEQYF.

This clonotype appeared a few times. The chain uses TRBV6-1 and TRBJ2-2, with unresolved D. Trimming stripped 9 bases from V and 4 bases from J, with 9 bases between. Germline values: CDR1 MNHNS, CDR2 SASEGT. The CDR3 extends over 12 amino acids. The CDR3 here is CASQDLTGELFF. The DNA of the CDR3 is TGTGCCAGTCAGGACCTCACCGGGGAGCTGTTTTTT.

This clonotype was seen many times. The rearrangement links TRBV5-1 to TRBJ2-7; 10 positions agree with TRBD1. The J segment lost 7 bases and the V segment lost 4 bases, leaving 11 bases of the junction unmatched. Germline values: CDR1 SGHRS, CDR2 YFSETQ. The CDR3 extends over 15 amino acids. CDR3 region: CASSTRQGALGEQYF. DNA for the CDR3: TGCGCCAGCAGCACCCGACAGGGGGCCCTTGGAGAGCAGTACTTC. Variable domain in full (rest from reference TRBV5-1 and TRBJ2-7): KAGVTQTPRYLIKTRGQQVTLSCSPISGHRSVSWYQQTPGQGLQFLFEYFSETQRNKGNFPGRFSGRQFSNSRSEMNVSTLELGDSALYLCASSTRQGALGEQYFGPGTRLTVT.

This clonotype was recorded at least ten times. The CDR3: CASSFPGDPPSGQYF. CDR3 DNA: TGTGCCAGCAGCTTCCCGGGGGATCCCCCTAGCGGGCAGTACTTC. The chain carries TRBV7-9 and TRBJ2-7, with 7 bases lining up with TRBD2. The CDR3 runs 15 residues. The V and J ends lost 3 bases and 9 bases, in that order; junction bases with no gene match: 14. CDR1 is SEHNR, CDR2 FQNEAQ, per germline (reference sequence).

The chain recombines TRBV4-2 with TRBJ2-1; D is uncertain. Trimming left V 4 bases short and J 4 bases short, with 8 bases between. The CDR3 has 13 residues. Germline-derived CDR1 and CDR2 are LGHNA and YNFKEQ. Written as DNA, the CDR3 is TGTGCCAGCAGCCCGTTTGAGTACAATGAGCAGTTCTTC. Its protein is CASSPFEYNEQFF.

This clonotype has a count of ten or more. The chain uses TRBV27 and TRBJ2-3, with 14 bases lining up with TRBD2. Trimming at V came to 10 bases and at J to 0 bases, leaving 9 bases not matched to a gene. The CDR3 has 17 amino acids. Germline CDR1 is MNHEY and CDR2 is SMNVEV (reference sequence). The CDR3 nucleotides read TGTGCCACAGTCCCCGGACTAGCGGGAGGAAGCACAGATACGCAGTATTTT. It codes for CATVPGLAGGSTDTQYF.

This chain uses TRBV5-6 with TRBJ2-5, with 10 bases fitting TRBD2. Losses at the gene ends were 4 bases for V and 5 bases for J; bases not matched to a gene: 8. Looked up from germline, CDR1 is SGHDT and CDR2 is YYEEEE. This CDR3 is built from 15 residues. The CDR3 coding sequence is TGTGCCAGCAGCCCCCCTACTAGCGGGACGGAGACCCAGTACTTC. Protein product: CASSPPTSGTETQYF.

V is TRBV27 and J is TRBJ2-7; TRBD2 agrees at 7 bases. Trimming at V came to 8 bases and at J to 6 bases, leaving 13 bases not matched to a gene. The CDR3 runs 14 residues. Per germline, CDR1 MNHEY and CDR2 SMNVEV (reference sequence). CDR3 sequence: CASSGTIHQGEQYF. The CDR3 bases are TGTGCCAGCTCCGGGACTATCCATCAAGGCGAGCAGTACTTC.

The V and J genes are TRBV24-1 and TRBJ2-7; possibly TRBD1 for D (5 bases). V dropped 4 bases and J dropped 0 bases, with 9 bases sitting between them. The CDR3 consists of 14 residues. Germline V CDR1 and CDR2: KGHDR, SFDVKD. The CDR3 DNA follows: TGTGCCACCAGTGACCCAGGGATCTCCTACGAGCAGTACTTC. Translation gives CATSDPGISYEQYF.

This clonotype has just a few counts. The chain has TRBV7-3 and TRBJ2-6; maybe TRBD1 (6 bases). This CDR3 comprises 17 residues. CDR1 and CDR2 from the germline V gene are SGHTA and FQGTGA. The germline V and J ends were trimmed by 5 bases and 0 bases, with 14 bases remaining between them. Here the CDR3 reads CASSPDQGFSGANVLTF. The CDR3, as DNA: TGTGCCAGCAGCCCCGATCAGGGGTTCTCTGGGGCCAACGTCCTGACTTTC.